This entry features one T cell receptor beta chain sequence. This sample is drawn from a study of shared clonotypes between healthy human individuals. Study as a whole: Sampling drew on donors who were two women and a few men aged 18 to 49.

Deep-level running was used for the assay. Sequencing used immunoSEQ multiplex PCR; TCRdb keeps in-frame clones, though not all of them. The sample lists 1.6 million or so clones, 95% to 97% occurring once. The sequence was obtained from a man aged 25-40 years in good health. The sequenced sample was naive CD4+ T cells sorted from blood. Subset given: CD45RA+ positively selected.

The CDR3 DNA reads as TGTGCCAGCAGCGTAGGCGGACAGCGTACGTACAATGAGCAGTTCTTC. Residues: CASSVGGQRTYNEQFF. The chain has TRBV9 and TRBJ2-1; tentative D call: TRBD1 (6 bases). Per germline, CDR1 SGDLS and CDR2 YYNGEE. This CDR3 is built from 16 residues. Trimming removed 0 bases from V and 4 bases from J, with 14 bases in between.